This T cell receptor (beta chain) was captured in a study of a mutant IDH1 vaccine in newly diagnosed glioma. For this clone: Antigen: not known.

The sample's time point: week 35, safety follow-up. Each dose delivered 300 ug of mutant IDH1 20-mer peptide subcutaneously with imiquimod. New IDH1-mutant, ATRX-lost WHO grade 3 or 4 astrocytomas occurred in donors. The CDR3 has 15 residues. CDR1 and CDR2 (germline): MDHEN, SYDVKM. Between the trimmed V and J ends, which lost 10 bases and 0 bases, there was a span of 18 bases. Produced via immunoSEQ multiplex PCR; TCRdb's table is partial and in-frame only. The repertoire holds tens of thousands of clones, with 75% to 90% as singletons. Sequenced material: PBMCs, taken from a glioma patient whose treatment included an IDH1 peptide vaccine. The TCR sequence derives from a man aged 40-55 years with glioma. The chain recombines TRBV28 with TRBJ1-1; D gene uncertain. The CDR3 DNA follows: TGTGCCACCATTCGGGATTCCCGCATGAACACTGAAGCTTTCTTT. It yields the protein CATIRDSRMNTEAFF.